This record covers a single TCR beta chain. No antigen is known for it. From blood, about 230-500 ng of genomic DNA served as TRB template. This sample was included in a study of T and B cells in COVID-19 patients. Study details: Comorbidities linked to unfavorable COVID-19 outcome were present in 18 of 20 active-infection patients.

Study-wide points: No sequencing was yet done of CD4+, regulatory or CD8+ subsets, or of SARS-CoV-2-responsive or tetramer+ sorted cells. Patients with COVID-19 reportedly showed strongly skewed T cell receptor beta variable and joining gene usage. There were thousands of TCR clusters exclusive to the recovered cohort, some 31 with low generation probability.

Germline lookup yields CDR1 LNHDA and CDR2 SQIVND (reference sequence). After removal of 4 bases from V and 4 bases from J, the junction contained 7 bases not matched to a gene. The CDR3 is 15 amino acids. Multiplex PCR with BIOMED2 TRB-A/B primer pools amplified TRB rearrangements. TCRdb re-called the multiplex PCR reads with MiXCR, one entry per CDR3 protein. There are around 7,500 distinct CDR3 sequences in the sample; 35% to 50% occur only once, and more than 2.5% lies in the top ten. The chain is built from TRBV19 and TRBJ1-5; 7 nucleotides align to TRBD1. The clonotype originates from a human donor who had recovered from COVID-19. The sample taken for sequencing was blood. CDR3 in DNA: TGTGCCAGTAGTAAATCGACAGGGCCGAATCAGCCCCAGCATTTT. Amino acid sequence: CASSKSTGPNQPQHF.